This T cell receptor beta chain was identified during a study of blood T cells in healthy people across ages. Looking at the study overall: About one barcoded TCR beta cDNA was captured per two T cells.

This clonotype was observed a few times. Antigen unknown. Trimming took off 1 base at V and 0 bases at J, with 12 bases between the two ends. This CDR3 contains 16 residues. Germline V gives CDR1 SGHVS, CDR2 FQNEAQ. The authors ran a second PCR of about 6 to 11 cycles using a sample-barcoded 5' primer and a J-beta primer mix. TCRdb ran MiXCR on the 5' RACE reads and lists one entry per CDR3 protein. The sample has roughly 1,500,000 distinct CDR3 sequences, around two fifths seen once. Researchers report isolating at least 6.5 million PBMCs per sample. General study findings and limits: Age advanced and TCR beta diversity per million T cells fell, roughly linearly. Unsorted PBMC input precluded a conclusive naive versus antigen-experienced comparison.

The rearrangement uses TRBV7-8 and TRBJ2-5; D is uncertain. The sample comprised blood. The source is a woman aged 18-29 years in good health. CDR3 coding DNA: TGTGCCAGCAGCTTAGGTGGCCAGACCTACCAAGAGACCCAGTACTTC. Translating it yields CASSLGGQTYQETQYF.